The 19 T cell receptor beta chains presented below share a single source sample, sequenced in a study of blood T cell repertoires in COVID-19. TCRdb keeps only in-frame clones here, not all; method: immunoSEQ multiplex PCR. This table has about 360,000 clones, 80% to 90% appearing once. The sample consisted of PBMCs or T cells enriched from blood (not recorded which). These receptors all come from a man in his thirties or forties who had recovered from COVID-19.

CDR3 sequence reads: CASPGRERNQPQHF. DNA of the CDR3: TGTGCCAGCCCCGGGAGGGAACGCAATCAGCCCCAGCATTTT. The rearrangement joins TRBV5-5 to TRBJ1-5; D not resolved. Germline lookup yields CDR1 SGHKS and CDR2 YYEKEE (reference sequence). Trimming took 7 bases from V and 2 from J, leaving 13 bases between them. CDR3 length: 14 residues. Full variable domain (missing parts from reference TRBV5-5 and TRBJ1-5): DAGVTQSPTHLIKTRGQQVTLRCSPISGHKSVSWYQQVLGQGPQFIFQYYEKEERGRGNFPDRFSARQFPNYSSELNVNALLLGDSALYLCASPGRERNQPQHFGDGTRLSIL.

The chain carries TRBV4-1 and TRBJ2-2; 14 bases agree with TRBD2. Trimming took 4 bases from V and 4 from J; bases not matched to a gene: 8. Germline CDR1 MGHRA, CDR2 YSYEKL. The CDR3 runs 18 residues. The CDR3 loop reads CASSPQTSGGALTGELFF. DNA of the CDR3: TGCGCCAGCAGCCCCCAGACTAGCGGGGGGGCCCTCACCGGGGAGCTGTTTTTT.

The J gene is TRBJ1-6, the V gene TRBV7-2; possibly TRBD1 for D (5 bases). Germline values: CDR1 SGHTA, CDR2 FQGNSA. V was clipped by 5 bases and J by 9 bases, with 14 bases between them. The CDR3 has 14 amino acids. The DNA of the CDR3 is TGTGCCAGCAGCCCCCGGGACTCAAGTTCACCCCTCCACTTT. It yields the protein CASSPRDSSSPLHF.

This clone was seen only once. The V and J genes are TRBV3-1 (or the pseudogene TRBV3-2) and TRBJ1-3; D gene unclear. Between the trimmed V and J ends, which lost 2 bases and 8 bases, there was a span of 7 bases. The CDR3 is 12 residues long. Germline-derived CDR1 and CDR2 are LGHDT and YNNKEL (reference sequence). The DNA of the CDR3 is TGTGCCAGCAGCCAATCCCTTGACACCATATATTTT. It codes for CASSQSLDTIYF.

The genes are TRBV4-1 and TRBJ2-2; D is unresolved. Germline V CDR1 and CDR2: MGHRA, YSYEKL. This CDR3 has 15 residues. The V and J ends lost 4 bases and 2 bases respectively, with 11 bases between them. The CDR3 spells CASSPSEINTGELFF. Written as DNA, the CDR3 is TGCGCCAGCAGCCCTTCCGAGATAAACACCGGGGAGCTGTTTTTT.

This chain links TRBV3-1 (or the pseudogene TRBV3-2) with TRBJ2-1, with D maybe TRBD1 (5 bases). This CDR3 has 15 amino acids. V was clipped by 1 base and J by 6 bases, with 13 bases between them. CDR1 LGHDT and CDR2 YNNKEL come from the germline V gene (reference sequence). The CDR3 loop is CASSQGQMGLNEQFF. As DNA, the CDR3 is TGTGCCAGCAGCCAAGGACAGATGGGGCTCAATGAGCAGTTCTTC.

The V gene is TRBV7-2, the J gene TRBJ2-7; the D gene is possibly TRBD1 (6 bases). Germline loops: CDR1 SGHTA, CDR2 FQGNSA. This CDR3 contains 15 residues. Trimming took off 2 bases at V and 4 bases at J, with 15 bases between the two ends. The CDR3 DNA sequence: TGTGCCAGCAGCTTACACAGGGACCCGCCTTACGAGCAGTACTTC. Protein: CASSLHRDPPYEQYF.

The rearrangement links TRBV18 to TRBJ1-5; D unresolved. This CDR3 is 13 amino acids long. From germline, CDR1 is KGHSH and CDR2 LQKENI. V lost 5 bases and J 7 bases, leaving 12 bases between the germline ends. CDR3 sequence reads: CASSRREKQPQHF. CDR3 bases: TGTGCCAGCTCAAGGAGGGAGAAACAGCCCCAGCATTTT.

This rearrangement joins TRBV30 to TRBJ2-5, with TRBD1 matching 8 bases. J lost 5 bases, V lost 5 bases, and 7 bases had no gene match. The length of the CDR3 is 13 residues. Germline V gene lookup returns CDR1 GTSNPN and CDR2 SVGIG (reference sequence). In DNA form, the CDR3 reads TGTGCCTGGTCATGGACAGGGACCGAGACCCAGTACTTC. It is translated as CAWSWTGTETQYF.

V and J are TRBV9 and TRBJ1-4; D gene uncertain. CDR3 size: 14 residues. V was shortened by 0 bases and J by 4 bases, with 7 bases between the two germline ends. The V gene's germline CDR1 is SGDLS and CDR2 YYNGEE. CDR3 nucleotide sequence: TGTGCCAGCAGCGTAGAAAGCTATAATGAAAAACTGTTTTTT. Amino acids: CASSVESYNEKLFF.

The V gene is TRBV19, the J gene TRBJ1-2; tentative D call: TRBD1 (6 bases). The CDR3 loop spans 17 amino acids. V lost 3 bases to trimming and J lost 0 bases, with 17 bases between them. Germline assignment: CDR1 LNHDA and CDR2 SQIVND (reference sequence). The chain's CDR3 is CASSMGRRQATNYGYTF. CDR3 DNA: TGTGCCAGTAGTATGGGACGTCGACAGGCGACTAACTATGGCTACACCTTC.

The V and J genes are TRBV18 and TRBJ2-1, with a tentative D call TRBD1 (5 bases). The CDR3 extends over 12 amino acids. Germline V gene data show CDR1 as KGHSH and CDR2 as LQKENI. The V gene lost 6 bases and the J gene lost 13 bases, with 16 bases spanning the gap. The CDR3 is CASSYQGLGQFF. DNA of the CDR3: TGTGCCAGCTCGTATCAGGGTTTGGGTCAGTTCTTC.

The chain has TRBV30 and TRBJ1-5; 7 bases agree with TRBD1. Germline trimming cut 1 base from V and 4 bases from J; bases unmatched to any gene: 7. The CDR3 is 15 residues long. Germline assignment: CDR1 GTSNPN and CDR2 SVGIG (reference sequence). The CDR3 sequence is CAWSDFGTANQPQHF. The DNA for the CDR3 is TGTGCCTGGAGTGATTTCGGGACAGCGAATCAGCCCCAGCATTTT.

This clone was observed a handful of times. CDR3 residues: CASSLGSGPGELFF. The CDR3 coding sequence is TGTGCCAGCAGCTTAGGATCCGGTCCCGGGGAGCTGTTTTTT. This chain links TRBV7-9 with TRBJ2-2; D not resolved. The germline CDR1 and CDR2 sequences are SEHNR and FQNEAQ (reference sequence). CDR3 size: 14 residues. V was pared by 1 base and J by 6 bases, with 9 bases between.

This chain joins TRBV6-5 and TRBJ1-1; no clear D. Germline V gene sequence: CDR1 MNHEY, CDR2 SVGAGI. With 4 bases removed from V and 4 bases from J, the gap between germline ends came to 16 bases. This CDR3 spans 15 amino acids. CDR3 DNA: TGTGCCAGCAGTTTATCCCTCTGGGAGGCCACTGAAGCTTTCTTT. Translating it yields CASSLSLWEATEAFF.

J is TRBJ2-1 and V is TRBV27; 7 bases align to TRBD1. CDR1 MNHEY and CDR2 SMNVEV come from the germline V gene (reference sequence). The CDR3 consists of 17 residues. J gave up 0 bases and V 6 bases, and 11 bases lay outside the gene matches. DNA for the CDR3: TGTGCCAGCAGCAAGACCGCGACAGGGCCCTCCTACAATGAGCAGTTCTTC. This codes for CASSKTATGPSYNEQFF.

This chain joins TRBV10-3 and TRBJ1-5; a possible D gene is TRBD1 (5 bases). The germline CDR1 and CDR2 sequences are ENHRY and SYGVKD. The CDR3 runs to 15 residues. V was pared by 3 bases and J by 3 bases, with 12 bases between. CDR3 bases: TGTGCCATCAGTGAATCGACAGCCCTCAATCAGCCCCAGCATTTT. Its translation: CAISESTALNQPQHF.

This chain joins TRBV12-5 and TRBJ2-1; D unclear. This CDR3 comprises 16 residues. Germline V gives CDR1 LGHNT, CDR2 FRNRAP. Trimming pared 0 bases from V and 3 bases from J, leaving 12 bases between. In DNA, the CDR3 is TGTGCTAGTGGTTTGGTTAGCCCCGGTTTCTACAATGAGCAGTTCTTC. It encodes CASGLVSPGFYNEQFF.

The chain recombines TRBV18 with TRBJ1-4; possibly TRBD1 for D (5 bases). This CDR3 contains 16 residues. Germline V gene sequence: CDR1 KGHSH, CDR2 LQKENI. The V and J ends lost 6 bases and 3 bases respectively, with 17 bases between them. CDR3 in DNA: TGTGCCAGCTCGCCTCGTGTGGGGCCCTCTAATGAAAAACTGTTTTTT. This sequence encodes CASSPRVGPSNEKLFF.